Below, 8 T cell receptor beta chains from the same sample are listed, as sequenced in a study of cytomegalovirus exposure and HLA in healthy donors. TCRdb's copy holds only in-frame clones and misses some; the assay was immunoSEQ multiplex PCR. The table lists roughly 150,000 clones, 85% of them singletons. Sequenced material: PBMCs. The receptors here all came from a man aged 25 to 40 in good health and CMV-seropositive.

The chain couples TRBV19 to TRBJ2-7; tentative D call: TRBD1 (5 bases). The V and J ends lost 1 base and 2 bases respectively, with 9 bases between them. This CDR3 spans 14 amino acids. Per germline, CDR1 LNHDA and CDR2 SQIVND (reference sequence). CDR3 residues: CASSIAGHTYEQYF. CDR3 DNA: TGTGCCAGTAGTATAGCCGGACACACCTACGAGCAGTACTTC.

The chain links TRBV6-1 to TRBJ2-1; 9 nucleotides match TRBD2. V shed 5 bases, J shed 4 bases, and the junction held 6 bases outside the gene matches. In germline, CDR1 is MNHNS, CDR2 SASEGT. The CDR3 contains 15 residues. The CDR3 is CASSFLAGEYNEQFF. In nucleotides, the CDR3 is TGTGCCAGCAGTTTTTTAGCGGGGGAGTACAATGAGCAGTTCTTC.

The rearrangement joins TRBV9 to TRBJ2-7; a possible D gene is TRBD1 (6 bases). Per the germline V gene, CDR1 is SGDLS and CDR2 is YYNGEE. The V end was cut by 0 bases, the J end by 1 base, with 8 bases between. This CDR3 is 14 amino acids long. This CDR3 reads CASSVEGDSYEQYF. DNA of the CDR3: TGTGCCAGCAGCGTAGAGGGGGATTCCTACGAGCAGTACTTC.

The J gene is TRBJ1-3, the V gene TRBV6-5, with 7 bases matching TRBD1. In germline, CDR1 is MNHEY, CDR2 SVGAGI. CDR3 length equals 16 residues. J was trimmed by 0 bases and V by 0 bases; bases with no gene match: 2. CDR3 loop: CASSYSGQFSGNTIYF. The CDR3 DNA follows: TGTGCCAGCAGTTACTCGGGACAGTTCTCTGGAAACACCATATATTTT.

This rearrangement joins TRBV10-3 to TRBJ2-7; 7 bases line up with TRBD2. V lost 3 bases, J lost 1 base, and 9 bases stayed unmatched. The CDR3 length is 16 residues. Per the germline V gene, CDR1 is ENHRY and CDR2 is SYGVKD. The CDR3 DNA reads TGTGCCATCAGTGACCCCGGGGAGGGGAGGTCCTACGAGCAGTACTTC. Its protein is CAISDPGEGRSYEQYF.

This clone was counted at least ten times. The chain is built from TRBV19 and TRBJ2-7, with 8 nucleotides matching TRBD1. This CDR3 spans 15 amino acids. Germline-derived CDR1 and CDR2 are LNHDA and SQIVND (reference sequence). With 7 bases clipped from V and 4 bases from J, the junction kept 12 bases outside the gene matches. Here the CDR3 DNA reads TGTGCCAGTAAACCCCTCGGGACAGGAGTATACGAGCAGTACTTC. Translating it yields CASKPLGTGVYEQYF.

In its sample, this clone was seen once. This chain connects TRBV6-5 to TRBJ1-2, with 10 bases fitting TRBD1. Germline V gene data show CDR1 as MNHEY and CDR2 as SVGAGI. The CDR3 has 15 amino acids. With V trimmed by 4 bases and J by 8 bases, 10 bases remained unmatched. This chain's CDR3 is CASSSSTGGWGGYTF. The CDR3 DNA reads as TGTGCCAGCAGTTCGTCGACAGGGGGCTGGGGGGGCTACACCTTC.

V is TRBV5-1 and J is TRBJ1-6; TRBD1 matches at 11 bases. After removal of 2 bases from V and 4 bases from J, the junction contained 5 bases not matched to a gene. Germline V CDR1 and CDR2: SGHRS, YFSETQ. This CDR3 has 17 amino acids. This chain's CDR3 is CASSLGQGAPYNSPLHF. The DNA of the CDR3 is TGCGCCAGCAGCTTAGGACAGGGGGCCCCATATAATTCACCCCTCCACTTT.